This section outlines one T cell receptor (beta chain) sequence together with its context. Its matching antigen is unknown. Repertoires were generated with immunoSEQ multiplex PCR, while TCRdb's copy carries only in-frame clones and drops some. This sample carries around 2.1 million clones, more than 85% of them seen once, and the ten largest clones take over 1.5%. The germline gives CDR1 MNHEY, CDR2 SMNVEV (reference sequence). This CDR3 spans 16 amino acids. Trimming stripped 5 bases from V and 5 bases from J, with 21 bases between. The sample belongs to a study of shared clonotypes between healthy human individuals. Whole-study context: Participating donors consisted of two women and three men aged 18 to 49.

Study observations and caveats: Naive CD4 clonotypes overlapped across several donors at around 4.8%.

Naive CD8 isolation took CD45RO-negative cells positively selected for CCR7 and excluded terminally differentiated effector memory CD45RA+ cells. Sequencing was done on a sample of naive CD8+ T cells from PBMCs. The receptor was derived from a man aged 18-30 years in good health. Some clones in this sample may be carry-over from other donors' samples. The chain recombines TRBV27 with TRBJ2-5; TRBD2 is a possible D gene (5 bases). The CDR3 DNA follows: TGTGCCAGCAGTACCCGGAGCACCGACCGGAGGGAGACCCAGTACTTC. Translating it yields CASSTRSTDRRETQYF.